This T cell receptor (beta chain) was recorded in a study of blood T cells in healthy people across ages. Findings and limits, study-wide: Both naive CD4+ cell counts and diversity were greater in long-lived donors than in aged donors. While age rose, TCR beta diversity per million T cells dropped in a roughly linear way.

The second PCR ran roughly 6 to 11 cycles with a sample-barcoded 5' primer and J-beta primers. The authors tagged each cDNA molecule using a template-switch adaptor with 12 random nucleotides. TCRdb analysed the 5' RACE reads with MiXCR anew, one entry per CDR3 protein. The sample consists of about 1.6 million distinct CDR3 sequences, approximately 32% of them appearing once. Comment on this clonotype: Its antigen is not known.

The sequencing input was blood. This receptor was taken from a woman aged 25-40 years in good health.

The DNA of the CDR3 is TGTGCCAGCAGCGCCGGGACAGGGAATATAGATACGCAGTATTTT. Its protein is CASSAGTGNIDTQYF. V is TRBV5-6 and J is TRBJ2-3; 9 bases align to TRBD1. Germline CDR1 reads SGHDT; CDR2 reads YYEEEE. The junction had 8 bases not matched to a gene; V was cut back by 4 bases and J by 5 bases. This CDR3 is built from 15 residues.